This T cell receptor (beta chain) was observed in a study of beta chain features in type 1 diabetes. Study-level background: The patient and healthy donor groups were comparable for age, gender and cell yields.

On this clone: The antigen is unknown. The sample has other DNA sequences that encode this CDR3 too.

Markers CD45RO/CCR7/CD25/CD127/CD95/CD27 served to sort CD4+ naive, central memory, regulatory and stem cell-like memory cells. Whole-study findings and limits: Naive, central memory and Treg TCRB repertoires seemed to resemble each other more closely in patients than they did in healthy donors. Shortening that was moderate but significant affected the TCRB CDR3s of Type 1 diabetes patients in all four CD4+ subsets.

The CDR3 extends over 16 amino acids. Germline-derived CDR1 and CDR2 are LGHNA and YSLEER. The V end was cut by 4 bases, the J end by 3 bases, with 13 bases between. The entirety of the isolated RNA underwent reverse transcription, so expressed TCRB transcripts were sequenced. Profiled with immunoSEQ multiplex PCR; TCRdb holds only in-frame clones, not every one. The table lists approximately 170,000 clones, about 9.1% of them singletons. The receptor's source is a woman aged 18-29 years in good health. The sample consisted of central memory CD4+ T cells from blood. The rearrangement joins TRBV4-3 to TRBJ2-6, with a possible D match to TRBD2 (6 bases). CDR3: CASSPAGGSGANVLTF. CDR3 bases: TGCGCCAGCAGCCCCGCAGGAGGGAGTGGGGCCAACGTCCTGACTTTC.